This T cell receptor beta chain was found in a study of OX40 agonist ivuxolimab in advanced cancers. On the study more broadly: Partial responses occurred in three patients (one hepatocellular carcinoma, two cutaneous melanoma). Overall study findings and caveats: The mean number of expanded clones was higher in CD8+ T cells than in CD4+.

The germline gives CDR1 SEHNR, CDR2 FQNEAQ (reference sequence). The V gene lost 9 bases and the J gene lost 3 bases, with 9 bases spanning the gap. The CDR3 is made up of 12 amino acids. The assay was immunoSEQ multiplex PCR, and TCRdb's table has in-frame clones only and misses some. The data contain approximately 77,000 clones, over 80% of them seen just once; the ten biggest clones take up 0.45% to 0.65%. Cycle 7 day 1, cycle 4 day 1, and baseline were the timepoints at which blood was sampled. As for this clone: Its antigen is unknown.

Sequencing used CD4+ or CD8+ T cells sorted from blood, obtained in a trial of the OX40 agonist ivuxolimab. The sequence came from an adult with an advanced solid tumor such as melanoma, head and neck, liver or kidney cancer. The chain joins TRBV7-9 to TRBJ1-5; perhaps TRBD1 as D (5 bases). CDR3 coding DNA: TGTGCCAGTCAGGGTGACAATCAGCCCCAGCATTTT. Protein: CASQGDNQPQHF.